This record covers a single T cell receptor beta chain. Specified treatment: roughly 19 received Ad26.COV2.S at low or high dose, single or two shots; about 5 received placebo; per-sample allocation not given. Samples analyzed were those drawn on day 63 after the first vaccine or placebo injection. This CDR3 comprises 11 residues. Trimming pared 5 bases from V and 8 bases from J, leaving 8 bases between. Germline V gives CDR1 SGHTA, CDR2 FQGNSA. The data belong to a study of Ad26.COV2.S vaccination and SARS-CoV-2 variants. Study summary: The vaccine Ad26.COV2.S was put into the muscle once, or twice with 56 days between.

The method was immunoSEQ multiplex PCR; TCRdb's version includes in-frame clones alone and lacks a portion of them. Among 350,000 to 400,000 clones listed, roughly nine tenths were seen once. This clonotype originated in a person between 18 and 65 years old who received the Ad26.COV2.S COVID-19 vaccine or a placebo. This specimen was peripheral blood, taken in a trial of Ad26.COV2.S vaccine versus placebo. This chain uses TRBV7-2 with TRBJ2-3; D is unclear. The CDR3 DNA reads as TGTGCCAGCAGCCGACCCCCTACGCAGTATTTT. This encodes CASSRPPTQYF.